The source of this TCR beta chain is a study of cytomegalovirus exposure and HLA in healthy donors (dated by TCRdb to the late 2010s). About the full investigation: An earlier analysis of roughly 570 of the donors reported about 260 Gb of sequence data and 90 million to 120 million unique TCR beta sequences obtained from approximately 180 million T cells. Both class I and class II loci were covered by HLA typing, at four-digit resolution. In addition to the first cohort of several hundred subjects, a separate validation cohort of around 110 different subjects was used. Alongside the repertoire data, information on donor age, sex, ethnicity and CMV serostatus was compiled. Across 398 genotyped donors of the cohort, an average of about 240,000 unique TCR beta nucleotide sequences per donor were sequenced, and approximately 17% of those sequences were non-productive. To study patterns of TCR occurrence, a later analysis re-analyzed previously published TCR beta repertoires from 700 or so donors and added high-resolution HLA genotyping. Genome-wide SNP genotypes for about 65% of the 666 donors were used in a later genetic analysis, which treated that subset as a discovery cohort. The study aimed to test whether cataloging public T cell receptors could reveal signatures of past pathogen exposure. The study profiled the T cell repertoires of hundreds of subjects by immunosequencing and related them to cytomegalovirus serostatus. Several DR-DQ haplotypes were handled as single units for association and clustering because linkage in the cohort was strong. An early release covering roughly 600 HLA-typed donors comprised 250 to 350 gigabases of sequencing data and around 80 million unique TCR sequences. The genetic ancestry cluster associated with self-reported Caucasian donors included 65% to 90% of the roughly 400 genotyped donors. In the later analysis, no new phenotypic data were used to find candidate immune exposures; instead, reliance was placed on TCR beta sequences and their occurrence across donors. Typing coverage varied by locus: about 629-640 donors for A, B, C, DRB1 and DQB1; 500 to 550 for DQA1; around 570 for DPA1; approximately 490 for DPB1. In an earlier analysis of 550 to 700 of the donors, high-throughput TCR beta sequencing was used to judge whether each TCR beta V gene segment behaved as functional or pseudogenic. To predict cytomegalovirus infection status, the study brought together high-throughput TCR immunosequencing, statistical association of individual TCRs with disease status, and machine learning. Every discovery cohort repertoire had been produced on one sequencing platform. Summary of the overall study and its limitations: HLA typing was unavailable for some donors at each locus, so association tests used only the typed subset. According to a later analysis, TCR association rates differed among HLA loci, with DRB1 alleles showing the most associated TCRs and HLA-C alleles showing the fewest. In a later analysis, most CMV-associated TCR beta chains were found to appear HLA-restricted, with HLA associations seemingly driven largely by CMV exposure. A further reported finding was that TCR beta sequences accurately predicted the HLA-A and HLA-B alleles for most subjects in the first cohort. Immune exposure information for the cohort was limited to CMV serostatus. In a later analysis, several top co-occurrence clusters were reported to appear linked to parvovirus B19, influenza, CMV and Epstein-Barr virus. A later genetic analysis reported fewer N-insertions in productive TCRs among donors in an Asian-associated ancestry cluster than the roughly 690-donor mean. Correlated functional status among segregating V segments might reflect linkage disequilibrium, but an unknown experimental factor could not be ruled out. In a later genetic analysis, a missense DCLRE1C variant was associated with V-gene and J-gene trimming of TCR beta chains, and the association was replicated in an independent cohort. In vitro tests confirmed that a few of the cytomegalovirus-associated TCR beta chains recognize cytomegalovirus antigens. In a later analysis, HLA-associated TCR beta chains were found to be more clonally expanded and to have lower generation probabilities than equally common non-associated chains. At a false discovery rate of 0.05, a later analysis linked approximately 18,000 TCR beta sequences to specific HLA alleles. In the study, 150 to 200 TCR beta chains were listed as associated with cytomegalovirus. In this cohort, only TCR beta chains were sequenced, and detectable features were limited by the absence of alpha or paired-chain data. A cluster of highly shared sequence variants was judged likely to be a technical artifact of the sequencing pipeline. When HLA alleles, especially DR and DQ, strongly co-occurred, attributing TCR associations to individual alleles was difficult. In both the original and validation cohorts, the classifier was reported to diagnose cytomegalovirus status with high specificity and sensitivity. Because counts were too low, around 18 rarely observed V segments, including chromosome 9 orphons, were left out of the earlier analysis of a few hundred of the donors. Most TCR sequences were seen in very few donors, while some public TCRs were found in many individuals. Presence/absence analyses assumed roughly uniform sequencing depth across donors, an assumption that may not hold. An earlier analysis of 450 to 750 of the donors showed that most TCR beta V segments appeared in productive rearrangements either about 87% or about 30% of the time, which broadly matched IMGT annotations. The authors suggested that the approach could potentially be extended to other disease states and immunological phenotypes. Some IMGT-functional V segments, including TRBV6-2 and TRBV6-3, could not be distinguished by the 87-base-pair reads and were therefore excluded.

The germline V gene (reference sequence) specifies MNHEY as CDR1 and SMNVEV as CDR2. The junction shows trimming of 0 bases on V and 8 bases on J, plus 7 bases between the germline ends. The CDR3 goes from the cysteine to the phenylalanine over 12 residues. Only the CDR3 DNA stays, 36 bases, in frame from base 1. As for this clone: What antigen it recognizes has not been identified. No much larger clone exists at a distance of one base, and base qualities are not known.

The library came from the immunoSEQ multiplex PCR assay. For the multiplex PCR, a mixture combining 60 forward primers for TCR Vbeta segments and 13 reverse primers for TCR Jbeta segments was used. Amplification of the CDR3 region of rearranged TCR beta genes was performed with a multiplex PCR assay on genomic DNA. On the Illumina HiSeq System, the amplified TCR beta libraries were sequenced as 87-base-pair reads. The published analysis was carried out like this. In a later analysis, approximately 74 million unique TCR beta chains were counted across the approximately 670 repertoires, and approximately 9.9 million of these chains were shared by at least two donors. Raw reads were error-corrected and collapsed into unique sequences with a nearest-neighbor algorithm that merged closely related sequences to remove PCR and sequencing errors. V, D and J gene segments were assigned by aligning CDR3 sequences to IMGT reference sequences. Each retained sequence needed at least a six-nucleotide match to both a V gene segment and a J gene segment. Rearrangements were classified as productive when the CDR3 lacked stop codons and remained in frame with V and J, and all other rearrangements were classified as non-productive. CDR3 was defined by IMGT convention, running from the second conserved V-encoded cysteine to the conserved J-encoded phenylalanine. The earlier analysis of roughly 590 of the donors excluded sequences that lacked an unambiguous match to a single V gene segment. An earlier analysis of several hundred of the donors called V segments functional above 56.7% productive rearrangements and segregating when the between-donor standard deviation exceeded 5%. A statistical classification framework was built to diagnose cytomegalovirus status from the catalog of TCR beta chain sequences. V and J gene assignment, in a later analysis, came from comparing TCR nucleotide sequences with IMGT/GENE-DB human TR gene sequences. In a later analysis, CDR3 sequences and most-parsimonious VDJ recombination scenarios were assigned using the TCRdist pipeline. In a later analysis, each TCR beta chain was defined by its CDR3 amino acid sequence together with its V-gene family, and reads without a unique V-gene family were excluded. A later analysis removed over 500 highly shared, low-generation-probability nucleotide sequences to deal with suspected cross-contamination and a sequencing artifact. In a later analysis, a clonal expansion index for each public chain was calculated from normalized within-repertoire ranks of inferred template counts. In a later analysis, generation probabilities were computed using a VDJ recombination model fitted to out-of-frame rearrangements, and the results were checked against IGoR. Hypergeometric tests were used in a later analysis to score TCR-TCR, TCR-HLA and TCR-CMV co-occurrence, with a repertoire-size bias correction applied to the TCR pairs. A later analysis estimated false discovery rates by permuting HLA or CMV assignments 20 times. A later analysis grouped co-occurring TCRs with DBSCAN, adding TCRdist sequence similarity when clustering within HLA-allele-positive subsets. Repertoires with fewer than 30,000 or more than 120,000 public chains, plus five repertoires with anomalous nucleotide sharing, were excluded from co-occurrence clustering. TCRdb's version of the immuneACCESS table is confined to in-frame rearrangements and falls short of the full clone set. An unresolved V gene accounts for under half of the shortfall where checked; the remainder is of unknown origin. From that table come the V and J calls and clone size; the DNA was used to work out D and trimming. For this sample there are some 170,000 clones; roughly 79% appear just once. The ten largest account for approximately 2.9% of the sample.

The cohort consisted of fewer than 700 healthy bone marrow donors. At the time of sampling, every cohort member was nominally healthy, though immune exposures that went unrecorded were likely present. The donor tested CMV seronegative and was one of the 352 seronegative cohort members. A peripheral blood sample was collected from each donor, and TCR beta sequencing was performed on peripheral blood mononuclear cells. Genomic DNA was extracted from the blood cell samples with the Qiagen DNeasy Blood Extraction Kit. The chain is made from TRBV27 and TRBJ1-2; the D gene cannot be named for sure. The source of this sequence is a male donor in good health and CMV-seronegative. Sequences were obtained from PBMCs. The DNA is as follows: TGTGCCAGCAGTTTATCGGGTAGCGGCTACACCTTC. Its product reads: CASSLSGSGYTF.